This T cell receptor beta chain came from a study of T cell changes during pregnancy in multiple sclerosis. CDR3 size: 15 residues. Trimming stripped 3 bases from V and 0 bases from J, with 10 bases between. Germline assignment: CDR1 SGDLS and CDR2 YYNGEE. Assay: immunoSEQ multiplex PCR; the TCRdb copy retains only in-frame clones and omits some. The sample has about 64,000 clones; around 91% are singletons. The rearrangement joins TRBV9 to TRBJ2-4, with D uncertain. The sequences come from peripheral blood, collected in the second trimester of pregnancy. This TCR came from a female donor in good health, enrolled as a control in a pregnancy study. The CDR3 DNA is TGTGCCAGCAGCGGAGAGCCACTAGCCAAAAACATTCAGTACTTC. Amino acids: CASSGEPLAKNIQYF.